This record looks at one T cell receptor (beta chain) sequence and its context. This CDR3 region has 14 residues. CDR1 and CDR2 from the germline V gene are KGHSH and LQKENI. Trimming at V came to 7 bases and at J to 0 bases, leaving 6 bases not matched to a gene. These data originate in a study of blood T cell repertoires in COVID-19. Profiled with immunoSEQ multiplex PCR; TCRdb holds only in-frame clones, not every one. Found here are 300,000 or so clones, under 90% of them singletons; the top ten hold about 10%. The clonotype comes from a woman between 18 and 29 years old who had recovered from COVID-19. The sequenced material came from PBMCs or T cells enriched from blood (not recorded which). The chain combines TRBV18 with TRBJ2-7; 7 bases are shared with TRBD1. CDR3 amino acids: CASFTGDSSYEQYF. In DNA, the CDR3 is TGTGCCAGCTTCACAGGGGATTCCTCCTACGAGCAGTACTTC.